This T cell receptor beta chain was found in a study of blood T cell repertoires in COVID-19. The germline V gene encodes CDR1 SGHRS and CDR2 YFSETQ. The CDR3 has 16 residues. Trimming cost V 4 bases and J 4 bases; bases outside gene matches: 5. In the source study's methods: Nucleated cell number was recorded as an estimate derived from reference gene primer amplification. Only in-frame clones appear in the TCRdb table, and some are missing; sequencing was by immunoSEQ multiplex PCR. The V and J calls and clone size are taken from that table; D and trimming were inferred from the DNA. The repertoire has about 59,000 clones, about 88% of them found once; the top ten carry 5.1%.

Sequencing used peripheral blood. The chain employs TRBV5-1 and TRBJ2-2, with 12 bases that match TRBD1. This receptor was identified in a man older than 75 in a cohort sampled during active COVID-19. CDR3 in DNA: TGCGCCAGCAGCAAAGGGACAGGGGGCGGCACCGGGGAGCTGTTTTTT. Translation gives CASSKGTGGGTGELFF. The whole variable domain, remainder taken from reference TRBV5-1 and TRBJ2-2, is KAGVTQTPRYLIKTRGQQVTLSCSPISGHRSVSWYQQTPGQGLQFLFEYFSETQRNKGNFPGRFSGRQFSNSRSEMNVSTLELGDSALYLCASSKGTGGGTGELFFGEGSRLTVL.